This T cell receptor (beta chain) was sequenced for a study of coeliac disease (dated 2022 in TCRdb). In the study overall: Coeliac patients were categorised as having newly diagnosed active disease, refractory coeliac disease type I, or disease controlled by a gluten-free diet. Samples from around 27 subjects were successfully TRB sequenced, and these included about two dozen paired samples of bulk unsorted intraepithelial and lamina propria cells. Small intestinal lymphocyte fractions from coeliac and non-coeliac patients were analysed in the study using next-generation sequencing of rearranged TRB and TRG CDR3 regions. The aim was to characterise TR repertoires of small intestinal T cells in active, refractory type I and gluten-free-diet-treated coeliac disease. Of the approximately 30 patients in the full study, about 22 had coeliac disease confirmed by serology and 8 were controls with non-small intestinal disorders. Because high-resolution HLA typing was not available, biased TRBV7-2 usage was queried as a proof of principle.

Worth noting for this clone: The specificity of this receptor is unknown. Per-base quality was not reported, and no clone a single base away is much larger than it.

V is pared back by 0 bases and J by 2 bases, with 10 bases lying between the germline termini. The cysteine opens and the phenylalanine closes a CDR3 of 15 amino acids. Solely the CDR3 DNA is kept, with 45 bases framed from the first base. From a lookup of the germline V gene, CDR1 and CDR2 are SGHAT and FQNNGV. What the work shows at the level of the full study, not this receptor alone: Published gliadin-specific TRB sequences were detected in about 45% of the 18 coeliac lamina propria samples but in only 1 of 6 controls. TRB and TRG repertoires of active coeliac intraepithelial and lamina propria samples showed lower clonality than controls, suggesting recruitment of diverse T cells. For the most part, TRB repertoires were private, with most amino acid sequences found in only one sample, and V-gene usage showed no significant difference across disease groups. In the authors' view, the approach was unsuitable for unbiased detection of gliadin-specific T cells, since gliadin-specific T cells are scarce and rarely shared between patients. Separating intraepithelial cells from lamina propria cells did not give high-purity fractions, so cross-contamination between the two compartments may have occurred.

Cells were frozen in liquid nitrogen in DMSO/FBS as aliquots of a few hundred thousand cells, with a single aliquot from each fraction going to sequencing. Endoscopy and small intestinal biopsy were performed in all 30 or so patients in the study. Lamina propria cells were released by collagenase digestion of the biopsy tissue remaining after intraepithelial cell isolation. Genomic DNA was extracted from frozen unsorted cell fractions with the Qiagen DNeasy blood extraction kit. The library was produced with the immunoSEQ multiplex PCR assay. Using reverse primers that targeted J gene segments together with forward primers that targeted V gene segments, the TR loci were amplified in a multiplexed PCR. The Illumina HiSeq System was used to sequence the amplified CDR3 regions. As for the authors' bioinformatics: Closely related reads were merged with a nearest-neighbour algorithm so that PCR and sequencing errors were removed and data were collapsed into unique sequences. Each repertoire was summarised by clonality and by T cell density, with T cell density defined as TR molecules per amount of genomic DNA input. CDR3 amino acid sequences present in at least 80% of unsorted samples were defined as public TRs and were then tested for differential abundance between coeliac and control samples. Each lamina propria sample was queried against a list of under 250 published gliadin-specific TRB sequences. Disease-group differences in clonality and density were tested with Kruskal-Wallis tests followed by Dunn post-tests. This is the immuneACCESS table as TCRdb keeps it, with only in-frame sequences that have V and J called. A part of the clones is gone; compared with another copy, unresolved V genes explain less than half, and the rest is unexplained. The V and J calls and clone size were taken over from that table, and D and trimming were inferred from the DNA. The sample includes roughly 7,000 clones, with roughly 63% observed a single time. The top ten clones comprise around 3.3% of the sample.

The sequence was collected from a woman aged 55 to 70 with active celiac disease. Source material: lamina propria lymphocytes from the gut. According to the study, the label for this sample's cell subset or site signals: lamina propria cell (LPC) fraction of small intestinal biopsy. The rearranged segments are TRBV11-2 and TRBJ1-2; TRBD1 could be the D gene, as 5 bases match. The nucleotides are TGTGCCAGCAGCTTAGATGGGAACAGGAACTATGGCTACACCTTC. It specifies CASSLDGNRNYGYTF.